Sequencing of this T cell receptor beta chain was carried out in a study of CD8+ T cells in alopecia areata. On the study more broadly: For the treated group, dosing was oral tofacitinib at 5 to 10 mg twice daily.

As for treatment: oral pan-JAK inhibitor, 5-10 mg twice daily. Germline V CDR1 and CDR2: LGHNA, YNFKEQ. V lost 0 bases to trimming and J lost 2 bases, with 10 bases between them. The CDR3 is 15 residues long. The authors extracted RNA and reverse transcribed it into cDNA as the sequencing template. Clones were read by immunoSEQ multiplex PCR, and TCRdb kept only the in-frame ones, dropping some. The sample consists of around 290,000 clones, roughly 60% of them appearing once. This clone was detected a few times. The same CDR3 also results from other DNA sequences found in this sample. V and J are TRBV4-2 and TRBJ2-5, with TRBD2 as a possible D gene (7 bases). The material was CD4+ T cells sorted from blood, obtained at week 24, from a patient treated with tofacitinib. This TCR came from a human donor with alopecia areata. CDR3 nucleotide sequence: TGTGCCAGCAGCCAAGAAGGGGGGGGTCAAGAGACCCAGTACTTC. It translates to CASSQEGGGQETQYF.